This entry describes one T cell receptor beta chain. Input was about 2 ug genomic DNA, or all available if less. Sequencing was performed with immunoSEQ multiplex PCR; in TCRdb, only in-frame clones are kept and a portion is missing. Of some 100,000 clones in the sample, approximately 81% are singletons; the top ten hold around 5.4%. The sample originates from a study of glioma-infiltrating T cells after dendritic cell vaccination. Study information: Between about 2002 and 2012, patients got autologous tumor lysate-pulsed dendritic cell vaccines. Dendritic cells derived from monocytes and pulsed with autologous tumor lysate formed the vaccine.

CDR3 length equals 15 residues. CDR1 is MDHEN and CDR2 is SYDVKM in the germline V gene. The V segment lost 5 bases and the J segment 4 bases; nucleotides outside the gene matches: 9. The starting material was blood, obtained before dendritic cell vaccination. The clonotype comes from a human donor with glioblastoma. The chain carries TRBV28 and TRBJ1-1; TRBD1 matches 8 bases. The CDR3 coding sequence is TGTGCCAGCAGTCCCGGACAGGGAAGTACCACTGAAGCTTTCTTT. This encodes CASSPGQGSTTEAFF.